This T cell receptor (beta chain) was found in a study of OX40 agonist ivuxolimab in advanced cancers. Study at large: Clinicians treated patients with ivuxolimab, an agonistic anti-OX40 (CD134) antibody. General study results and limits: CD4+ T cells averaged fewer expanded clones than CD8+ T cells. Nonresponders included some who also had low normalized T-cell clonal expansion.

On this clone: Its target is not known.

Germline loops: CDR1 SNHLY, CDR2 FYNNEI. V was shortened by 4 bases and J by 4 bases, with 9 bases between the two germline ends. This CDR3 contains 13 residues. The table came from immunoSEQ multiplex PCR; TCRdb's copy has only in-frame clones and leaves some out. The sample has 90,000 or so clones; 70% to 90% are singletons. The chain employs TRBV2 and TRBJ2-3; D is undetermined. The receptor comes from an adult with an advanced solid tumor such as melanoma, head and neck, liver or kidney cancer. The sequencing used CD4+ or CD8+ T cells sorted from blood, collected in a trial of the OX40 agonist ivuxolimab. In nucleotides, the CDR3 is TGTGCCAGCAGTGGAAGGACCCCAGATACGCAGTATTTT. Encoded protein: CASSGRTPDTQYF.